Below are 5 T cell receptor beta chains sequenced from a single sample in a study of T cells in Graves' hyperthyroidism and ophthalmopathy. Amplification yielded TCR beta CDR3 regions, with RNA transcripts as the source. With the HTBI primer set, the TCR CDR3 went through a first round of RT-PCR. TCRdb independently ran MiXCR on the multiplex PCR reads; one entry per CDR3 protein. The repertoire consists of roughly 600,000 distinct CDR3 sequences, with more than 14% occurring once and the leading ten covering roughly an eighth. The source material was blood. These receptors all come from a woman in her forties or fifties with Graves' ophthalmopathy.

The genes are TRBV11-3 and TRBJ2-7, with 12 nucleotides matching TRBD2. The CDR3 is made up of 15 amino acids. V gave up 8 bases and J gave up 1 base; unmatched junction bases: 6. Per germline, CDR1 SGHNT and CDR2 YENEEA. CDR3 region: CASGMGLAGSYEQYF. Here the CDR3 DNA reads TGTGCCAGCGGGATGGGACTAGCGGGTTCCTACGAGCAGTACTTC.

For this clonotype: This clone may be a read error of a much larger clone one base away. The chain employs TRBV6-1 and TRBJ2-3; weak D call: TRBD1 (5 bases). Trimming took off 1 base at V and 4 bases at J, with 18 bases between the two ends. Germline V gene sequence: CDR1 MNHNS, CDR2 SASEGT. CDR3 length equals 17 residues. CDR3: CASSEGHGAFGADTQYF. The CDR3 coding sequence is TGTGCCAGCAGTGAAGGCCATGGGGCGTTCGGCGCAGATACGCAGTATTTT.

This clonotype was counted many times. The rearrangement uses TRBV30 and TRBJ2-3; 13 nucleotides match TRBD2. Trimming removed 5 bases from V and 5 bases from J; junction bases left unmatched: 10. This CDR3 has 16 amino acids. CDR1 and CDR2 (germline): GTSNPN, SVGIG (reference sequence). The CDR3 DNA reads TGTGCCTGGGGCTCCTTGGGACTAGCGGGACGAGATACGCAGTATTTT. This gives the protein CAWGSLGLAGRDTQYF.

As concerns this clonotype: One end of the junction is discordant with germline, which a read error may explain. This sequence joins TRBV12-5 and TRBJ2-1; D is unclear. This CDR3 is 14 amino acids long. Germline V lookup: CDR1 LGHNT, CDR2 FRNRAP. For the CDR3, the DNA is TGTGCTAGTGGTTTAGCGAGCTCCTACAGTGAGCAGTTCTTC. Translation: CASGLASSYSEQFF.

This clonotype was observed at least ten times. This chain links TRBV7-2 with TRBJ1-1; D possibly corresponds to TRBD1 (6 bases). The CDR3 spans 14 residues. Trimming removed 2 bases at V and 7 bases at J, with 14 bases between. Looked up from germline, CDR1 is SGHTA and CDR2 is FQGNSA. The CDR3 bases are TGTGCCAGCAGCTTAATCGGCGGACAGAGTGAAGCTTTCTTT. Translated: CASSLIGGQSEAFF.